This is a list of T cell receptor beta chains from one sample in a study of vaccination and CD4 T cells after COVID-19. Antigens for these TCRs are unknown. TCRdb redid the calling of the PCR reads with MiXCR, one entry per CDR3 protein. Of 15,000 or so distinct CDR3 sequences listed, 30% were seen once; the top ten hold about 17%. Sequenced: cultured CD4+ T cells from blood. Every receptor here comes from a human donor with COVID-19. Both conserved end residues are part of each CDR3. Fields, in order: CDR3 length, clone size, D gene, J gene, V gene, CDR3 DNA, CDR3 protein. The D gene is left open where the match is weak. Not all rows give a size; the values are once, few, many and, for expanded clones, a class.

cdr3_length: 13
clone_size: few
d_call: NA
j_call: TRBJ1-1
v_call: TRBV12-3/TRBV12-4
cdr3_nt: TGTGCCGGACGGGACACCACAACGACTGAAGCTTTCTTT
cdr3_aa: CAGRDTTTTEAFF

cdr3_length: 14
clone_size: NA
d_call: NA
j_call: TRBJ1-5
v_call: TRBV6-1
cdr3_nt: TGTGCCAGTCAGCCGCGACATAGCAATCAGCCCCAGCATTTT
cdr3_aa: CASQPRHSNQPQHF

cdr3_length: 12
clone_size: NA
d_call: NA
j_call: TRBJ2-5
v_call: TRBV30
cdr3_nt: TGTGCCTGGAGATCGAGCGAAGAGACCCAGTACTTC
cdr3_aa: CAWRSSEETQYF

cdr3_length: 13
clone_size: NA
d_call: TRBD1
j_call: TRBJ2-5
v_call: TRBV5-4
cdr3_nt: TGTGCCAGCAGCCCAGACAGGGAAGAGACCCAGTACTTC
cdr3_aa: CASSPDREETQYF

cdr3_length: 15
clone_size: NA
d_call: NA
j_call: TRBJ1-4
v_call: TRBV7-4
cdr3_nt: TGTGCCAGCAGCACCCCGACAGCAACTAATGAAAAACTGTTTTTT
cdr3_aa: CASSTPTATNEKLFF

cdr3_length: 16
clone_size: NA
d_call: TRBD2
j_call: TRBJ2-5
v_call: TRBV20-1
cdr3_nt: TGCAGTGCTAGAGGAGACGGGGGGGGCAATGGCCAGACCCAGTACTTC
cdr3_aa: CSARGDGGGNGQTQYF

cdr3_length: 14
clone_size: NA
d_call: TRBD1
j_call: TRBJ2-7
v_call: TRBV6-2/TRBV6-3
cdr3_nt: TGTGCCAGCAGTTACGGTGACAGGGAATACGAGCAGTACTTC
cdr3_aa: CASSYGDREYEQYF

cdr3_length: 16
clone_size: NA
d_call: NA
j_call: TRBJ1-5
v_call: TRBV5-6
cdr3_nt: TGTGCCAGCAGCTTGGCCCGGGGCGCGAGCAATCAGCCCCAGCATTTT
cdr3_aa: CASSLARGASNQPQHF

cdr3_length: 14
clone_size: few
d_call: NA
j_call: TRBJ2-7
v_call: TRBV12-3/TRBV12-4
cdr3_nt: TGTGCCAGCAGCCCTACCGGACAGACCTACGAGCAGTACTTC
cdr3_aa: CASSPTGQTYEQYF

cdr3_length: 17
clone_size: few
d_call: NA
j_call: TRBJ1-6
v_call: TRBV23-1
cdr3_nt: TGCGCCAGCAGTCAGTCCGCCCAGGGTGGGACGCATTCACCCCTCCACTTT
cdr3_aa: CASSQSAQGGTHSPLHF